This T cell receptor (beta chain) is drawn from a study of shared clonotypes between healthy human individuals. This table comes from immunoSEQ multiplex PCR, and its TCRdb copy is limited to in-frame clones, with some not included. Here the sample spans about 1.1 million clones, more than 75% being singletons. Germline trimming cut 6 bases from V and 6 bases from J; bases unmatched to any gene: 9. CDR1 and CDR2 (germline): SGHRS, YFSETQ. The CDR3 is 14 residues long. Sequenced sample: memory CD4+ T cells from PBMCs. Subset reported: CD45RA-negative fraction. The chain joins TRBV5-1 to TRBJ2-1; 7 bases are a match to TRBD1. The sequence came from a man between 18 and 35 years old in good health. Some clones in this sample may be carry-over from other donors' samples. CDR3 region: CASNPGAGGNEQFF. The CDR3 DNA sequence: TGCGCCAGCAACCCAGGAGCAGGGGGCAATGAGCAGTTCTTC.